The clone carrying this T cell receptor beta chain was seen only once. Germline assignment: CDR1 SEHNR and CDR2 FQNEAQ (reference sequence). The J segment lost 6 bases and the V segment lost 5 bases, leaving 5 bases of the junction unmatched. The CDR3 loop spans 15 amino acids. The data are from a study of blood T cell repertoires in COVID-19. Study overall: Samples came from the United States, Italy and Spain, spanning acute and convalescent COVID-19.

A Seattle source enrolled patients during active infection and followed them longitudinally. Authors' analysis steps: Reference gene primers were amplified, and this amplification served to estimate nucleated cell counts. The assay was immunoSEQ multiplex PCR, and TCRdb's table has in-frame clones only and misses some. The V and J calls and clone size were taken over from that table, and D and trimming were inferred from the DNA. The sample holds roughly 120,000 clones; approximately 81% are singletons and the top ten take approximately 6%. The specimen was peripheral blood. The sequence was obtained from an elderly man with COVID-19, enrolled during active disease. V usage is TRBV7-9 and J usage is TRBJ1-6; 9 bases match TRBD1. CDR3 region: CASSPGQGPNSPLHF. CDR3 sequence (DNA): TGTGCCAGCAGCCCCGGACAGGGGCCTAATTCACCCCTCCACTTT.